A selection of T cell receptor beta chains follows, all from one sample in a study of OX40 agonist ivuxolimab in advanced cancers. Clones were read by immunoSEQ multiplex PCR, and TCRdb kept only the in-frame ones, dropping some. This sample has some 98,000 clones, with around 87% found just once. Material: CD4+ or CD8+ T cells sorted from blood, obtained in a trial of the OX40 agonist ivuxolimab. The source is an adult with an advanced solid tumor such as melanoma, head and neck, liver or kidney cancer. Each CDR3 is given with its conserved first and last residue. D genes are given only for firm matches. A row's size may be missing; if present it is once, few, many or a size class.

V gene	J gene	clone size	CDR3 length	D gene	CDR3 DNA	CDR3 protein
TRBV9	TRBJ2-7	NA	14	NA	TGTGCCAGCAGCGGGTACAGGGGCGGGAGCGAGCAGTACTTC	CASSGYRGGSEQYF
TRBV5-1	TRBJ2-5	NA	13	NA	TGCGCCAGCAGCTTATCGGGGATCGAGACCCAGTACTTC	CASSLSGIETQYF
TRBV6-1	TRBJ1-5	NA	13	TRBD1	TGTGCCAGCAGACAGGGGGGAGATCAGCCCCAGCATTTT	CASRQGGDQPQHF
TRBV6-5	TRBJ1-3	NA	14	NA	TGTGCCAGCAGACTCGACAGCTCTGGAAACACCATATATTTT	CASRLDSSGNTIYF
TRBV11-2	TRBJ1-2	once	15	NA	TGTGCCAGCAGCCCGACCGGGACGGCCCTCTATGGCTACACCTTC	CASSPTGTALYGYTF
TRBV7-2	TRBJ2-3	once	18	TRBD2	TGTGCCAGCAGCTCCTTGGGACTAGCGGGGGGACCCCTCAATACGCAGTATTTT	CASSSLGLAGGPLNTQYF
TRBV7-2	TRBJ2-3	NA	12	TRBD2	TGTGCCAGCAGCCTAGCGGGGGGGGCGCAGTATTTT	CASSLAGGAQYF
TRBV7-8	TRBJ1-1	NA	15	NA	TGTGCCAGCAGCTATGTACAGGGAATGTTGACTGAAGCTTTCTTT	CASSYVQGMLTEAFF
TRBV2	TRBJ1-5	NA	18	TRBD1	TGTGCCAGCAGTGAATTGGGGACAGGGGTGGGCTTTGGTCAGCCCCAGCATTTT	CASSELGTGVGFGQPQHF
TRBV6-6	TRBJ1-3	NA	15	NA	TGTGCCAGCAGACCCGGGACCACTGGAGGAAACACCATATATTTT	CASRPGTTGGNTIYF
TRBV6-5	TRBJ1-5	NA	15	TRBD1	TGTGCCAGCAGCACCACGGGACAGGGGAATCAGCCCCAGCATTTT	CASSTTGQGNQPQHF
TRBV4-2	TRBJ2-2	NA	16	NA	TGTGCCAGCAGGGACGAGGGACCGAGTAACACCGGGGAGCTGTTTTTT	CASRDEGPSNTGELFF